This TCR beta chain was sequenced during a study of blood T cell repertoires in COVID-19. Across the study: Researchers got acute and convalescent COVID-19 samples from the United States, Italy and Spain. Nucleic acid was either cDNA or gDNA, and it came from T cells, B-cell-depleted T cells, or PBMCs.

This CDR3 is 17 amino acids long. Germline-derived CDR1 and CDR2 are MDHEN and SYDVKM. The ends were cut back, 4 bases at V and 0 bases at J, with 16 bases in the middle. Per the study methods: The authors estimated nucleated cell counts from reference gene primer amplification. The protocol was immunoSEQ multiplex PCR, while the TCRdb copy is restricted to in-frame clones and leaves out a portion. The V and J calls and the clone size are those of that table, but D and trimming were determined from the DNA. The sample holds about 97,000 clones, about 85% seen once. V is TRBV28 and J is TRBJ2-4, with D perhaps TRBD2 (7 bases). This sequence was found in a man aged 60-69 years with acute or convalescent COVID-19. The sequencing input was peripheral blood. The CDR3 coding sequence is TGTGCCAGCAGTTATGGGGGCGGGGGCAGAGCCAAAAACATTCAGTACTTC. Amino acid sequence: CASSYGGGGRAKNIQYF.